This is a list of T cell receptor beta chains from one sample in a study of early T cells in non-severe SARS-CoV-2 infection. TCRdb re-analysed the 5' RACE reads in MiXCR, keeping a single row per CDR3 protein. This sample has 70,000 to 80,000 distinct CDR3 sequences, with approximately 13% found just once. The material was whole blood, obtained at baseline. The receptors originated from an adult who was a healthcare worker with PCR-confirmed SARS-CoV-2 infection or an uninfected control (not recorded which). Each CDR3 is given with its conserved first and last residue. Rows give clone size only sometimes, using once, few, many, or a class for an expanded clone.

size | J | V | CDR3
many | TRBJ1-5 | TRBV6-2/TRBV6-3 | CASSYSTENQPQHF
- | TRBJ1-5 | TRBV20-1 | CSARTGQHSNQPQHF
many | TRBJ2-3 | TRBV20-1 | CSARDFSSPDTQYF
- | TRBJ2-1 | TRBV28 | CASSLSGSSSYNEQFF
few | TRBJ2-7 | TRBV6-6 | CASAWGQGVGEQYF
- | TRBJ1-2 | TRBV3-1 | CASSRESAGGYTF
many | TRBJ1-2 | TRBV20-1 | CSAVSYGYTF
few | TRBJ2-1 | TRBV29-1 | CSVSVSGGDFNEQFF
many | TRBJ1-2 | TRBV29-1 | CSVLDGVYGYTF
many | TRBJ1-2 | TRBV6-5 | CASRGTEGSGSYTF
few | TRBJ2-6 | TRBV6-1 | CASSDPRRFSGANVLTF
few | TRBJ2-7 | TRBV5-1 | CASSLIPGGEQYF
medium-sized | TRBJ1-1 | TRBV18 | CASSNGFRGMNTEAFF
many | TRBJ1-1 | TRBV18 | CASSPQVGTEAFF
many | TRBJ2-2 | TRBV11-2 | CASSRSTSNTGELFF
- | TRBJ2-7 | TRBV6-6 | CASSHYRGLYEQYF
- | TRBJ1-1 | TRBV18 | CASSRSTGGNTEAFF
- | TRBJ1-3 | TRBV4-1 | CASSQARTGRAGNTIYF
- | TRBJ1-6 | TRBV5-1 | CASSSGTENSPLHF
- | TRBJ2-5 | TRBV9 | CASSRVGLQETQYF
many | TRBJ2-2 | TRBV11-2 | CASSLDHTGELFF
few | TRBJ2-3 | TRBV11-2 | CASSLDRSPDTQYF
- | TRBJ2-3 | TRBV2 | CASSTTDTQYF
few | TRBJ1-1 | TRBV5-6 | CASSLGAGRVEAFF
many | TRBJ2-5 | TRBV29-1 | CSVDIELETQYF
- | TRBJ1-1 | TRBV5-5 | CASSPEDSNTEAFF
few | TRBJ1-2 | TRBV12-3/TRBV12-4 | CASSLARGRDTPSGYGYTF
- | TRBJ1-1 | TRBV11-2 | CASSGGLRNTEAFF
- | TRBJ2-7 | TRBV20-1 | CSAGQPNSYEQYF
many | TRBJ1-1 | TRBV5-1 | CASSLTALNTEAFF
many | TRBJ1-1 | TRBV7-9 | CASRSGGGTEAFF
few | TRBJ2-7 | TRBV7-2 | CASSVGGQSLYEQYF
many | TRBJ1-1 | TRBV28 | CASSLQNAGTEAFF
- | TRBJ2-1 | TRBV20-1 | CSARGQVEQFF
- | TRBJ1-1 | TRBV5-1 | CASRSQGYTEAFF
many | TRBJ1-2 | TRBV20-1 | CSARDWDKGHGYTF
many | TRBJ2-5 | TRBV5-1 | CASSSGQGRETQYF
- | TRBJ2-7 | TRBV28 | CASSSPGGATYEQYF
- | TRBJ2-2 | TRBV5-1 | CASKRGQSNTGELFF
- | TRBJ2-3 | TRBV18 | CASSPPGDLLGDTQYF
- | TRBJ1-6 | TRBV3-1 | CASSRGTGLKLNSPLHF
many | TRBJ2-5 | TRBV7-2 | CASSLGLAGGPQETQYF
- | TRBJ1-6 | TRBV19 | CASHFGGNSPLHF
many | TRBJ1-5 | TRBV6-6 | CASSYPTGNQPQHF
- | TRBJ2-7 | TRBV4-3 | CASSQERPQTVSFYEQYF